This T cell receptor beta chain comes out of a study of blood T cell repertoires in COVID-19. About the study: Acute and convalescent COVID-19 samples came from the United States, Italy and Spain. T cells, B-cell-depleted T cells, or PBMCs provided the cDNA or gDNA that served as material.

Per the study methods: Estimates of nucleated cell counts were drawn from the amplification of reference gene primers. This table comes from immunoSEQ multiplex PCR, and its TCRdb copy is limited to in-frame clones, with some not included. The D gene and trimming were derived from the DNA, and the V and J assignments and clone size from that table. The sample contains about 260,000 clones, approximately 85% of which appear only once. Germline values: CDR1 MNHNY, CDR2 SVGAGI (reference sequence). This CDR3 contains 14 residues. V lost 7 bases and J 3 bases, leaving 10 bases between the germline ends. Sequencing used peripheral blood. The receptor was derived from a human donor in a cohort sampled during active COVID-19. The V and J genes are TRBV6-6 and TRBJ1-6; a weak D match, TRBD1 (6 bases). CDR3 region: CASKGTIYNSPLHF. CDR3 nucleotide sequence: TGTGCCAGCAAAGGGACAATCTATAATTCACCCCTCCACTTT.